What follows is one T cell receptor beta chain and its context. Its antigen remains unidentified. This CDR3 is built from 13 residues. The V gene's germline CDR1 is SNHLY and CDR2 FYNNEI. V lost 5 bases and J lost 5, with 13 bases in between. The data were obtained in a study of cytomegalovirus exposure and HLA in healthy donors. Study summary: There were under 140 million unique TCR beta sequences, drawn from approximately 180 million T cells, in an earlier analysis. Study-level results: Earlier findings revealed that most TCR beta V segments proved productive either about 90% or about 30% of the time. With further analysis later on, most CMV-associated TCR beta chains appeared HLA-restricted. The study labeled 170 or so TCR beta chains cytomegalovirus-associated.

It was with 60 Vbeta and 13 Jbeta primers that the PCR ran. Clones were sequenced by immunoSEQ multiplex PCR, and TCRdb holds only the in-frame ones, with some missing. Among about 94,000 clones listed, around 80% were seen once. The source of this sequence is an older woman in good health and CMV-seronegative. This chain links TRBV2 with TRBJ2-7; TRBD1 might be the D (5 bases). Sequenced material: PBMCs. The CDR3 loop reads CASSPDIPHEQYF. CDR3 in DNA: TGTGCCAGCAGTCCGGACATACCGCACGAGCAGTACTTC.